This T cell receptor beta chain appears in the sequencing data of a study of CD8+CD57+ T cells in acquired aplastic anemia. Genomic DNA provided the template from which TCR beta VDJ and CDR3 profiles were obtained. TCRdb used MiXCR to reprocess the reads, holding one entry per CDR3 protein. The sample contains hundreds of thousands of distinct CDR3 sequences, about a third of which appear only once. V dropped 0 bases and J dropped 1 base, with 12 bases sitting between them. This CDR3 has 17 residues. Germline assignment: CDR1 SGHAT and CDR2 FQDESV (reference sequence). Sequencing involved patients with CD8+CD57+ cell expansion previously shown by flow cytometry. Findings and limits, study-wide: Some 27 CD8+ CDR3 sequences were shared between patients and controls.

There are a few counts of this clonotype. Its cognate antigen is unknown. This TCR was sampled from a human donor with aplastic anemia. The source material was sorted CD4+, CD8+, or CD8+CD57+ T cells (not recorded which) from PBMCs. The chain joins TRBV11-1 to TRBJ2-2; D uncertain. The CDR3, as DNA: TGTGCCAGCAGCTTAGCTCGTATGGGCTGGAACACCGGGGAGCTGTTTTTT. It encodes CASSLARMGWNTGELFF.